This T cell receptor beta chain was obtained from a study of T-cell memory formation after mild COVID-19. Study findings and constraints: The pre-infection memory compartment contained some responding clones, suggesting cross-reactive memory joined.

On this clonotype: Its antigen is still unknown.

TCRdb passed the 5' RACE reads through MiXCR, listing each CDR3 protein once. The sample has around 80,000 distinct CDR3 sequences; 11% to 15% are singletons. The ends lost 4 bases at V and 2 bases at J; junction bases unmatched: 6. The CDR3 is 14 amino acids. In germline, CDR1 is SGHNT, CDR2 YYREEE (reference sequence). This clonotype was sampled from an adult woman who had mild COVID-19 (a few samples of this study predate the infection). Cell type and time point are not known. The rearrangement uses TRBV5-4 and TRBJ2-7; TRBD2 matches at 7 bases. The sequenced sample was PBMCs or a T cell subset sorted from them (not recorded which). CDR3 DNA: TGTGCCAGCAGCCCCCCGGGGGGTCCCTACGAGCAGTACTTC. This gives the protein CASSPPGGPYEQYF. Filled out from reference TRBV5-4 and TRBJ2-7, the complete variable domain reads ETGVTQSPTHLIKTRGQQVTLRCSSQSGHNTVSWYQQALGQGPQFIFQYYREEENGRGNFPPRFSGLQFPNYSSELNVNALELDDSALYLCASSPPGGPYEQYFGPGTRLTVT.